This is a list of T cell receptor beta chains from one sample in a study of a mutant IDH1 vaccine in newly diagnosed glioma. Profiled with immunoSEQ multiplex PCR; TCRdb holds only in-frame clones, not every one. This table holds approximately 47,000 clones, 88% found once. For these receptors, no antigen is known. Sequencing was performed on PBMCs, taken from a glioma patient whose treatment included an IDH1 peptide vaccine. These receptors all stem from a woman in her forties with glioma. Each CDR3 is given with its conserved first and last residue. D genes are given only for firm matches. Only part of the rows carry a size: once, few, many, or a class if the clone is expanded.

12,.,TRBV5-6,.,TRBJ2-1,CASSLNRDEQFF,TGTGCCAGCAGCTTGAATCGGGATGAGCAGTTCTTC
18,TRBD1,TRBV11-2,.,TRBJ1-5,CASSGGQGAGLSNQPQHF,TGTGCCAGCAGCGGGGGACAGGGGGCAGGGTTAAGCAATCAGCCCCAGCATTTT
11,.,TRBV20-1,.,TRBJ1-2,CSARAFGGYTF,TGCAGTGCTAGAGCGTTTGGAGGCTACACCTTC
16,.,TRBV19,.,TRBJ1-5,CASSIRRDPSNQPQHF,TGTGCCAGTAGTATACGTAGGGACCCGAGCAATCAGCCCCAGCATTTT
12,TRBD1,TRBV29-1,.,TRBJ1-1,CSVGQGNTEAFF,TGCAGCGTTGGACAGGGGAACACTGAAGCTTTCTTT
13,.,TRBV7-2,.,TRBJ1-1,CASSLERNTEAFF,TGTGCCAGCAGCTTAGAGAGGAACACTGAAGCTTTCTTT
20,TRBD2,TRBV4-1,.,TRBJ2-4,CASSPPPRASGRTAKNIQYF,TGCGCCAGCAGCCCCCCCCCACGGGCTAGCGGGAGGACCGCCAAAAACATTCAGTACTTC
16,TRBD1,TRBV29-1,.,TRBJ1-1,CSASGTGGAGGTEAFF,TGCAGCGCATCCGGGACAGGGGGCGCGGGGGGCACTGAAGCTTTCTTT
16,.,TRBV5-1,once,TRBJ2-7,CASSGGYLFPPSEQYF,TGCGCCAGCAGTGGGGGTTATTTATTCCCCCCGAGTGAGCAGTACTTC
12,.,TRBV18,.,TRBJ1-1,CASSPGFLEAFF,TGTGCCAGCTCACCAGGGTTCCTGGAAGCTTTCTTT
16,.,TRBV4-1,.,TRBJ1-1,CASSQEIPNPNTEAFF,TGCGCCAGCAGCCAAGAAATTCCCAACCCGAACACTGAAGCTTTCTTT
16,.,TRBV2,few,TRBJ2-7,CASSEALWQGRDEQYF,TGTGCCAGCAGTGAAGCGCTATGGCAGGGTAGAGACGAGCAGTACTTC
14,.,TRBV29-1,.,TRBJ2-1,CSGGHIGGYNEQFF,TGCAGCGGGGGCCATATCGGAGGCTACAATGAGCAGTTCTTC
14,.,TRBV19,.,TRBJ2-2,CASSIASSTGELFF,TGTGCCAGTAGTATAGCCAGTTCCACCGGGGAGCTGTTTTTT
14,.,TRBV14,once,TRBJ1-3,CASSLPGSGNTIYF,TGTGCCAGCAGCCTCCCCGGATCTGGAAACACCATATATTTT
14,.,TRBV18,.,TRBJ1-1,CASSPAGAEAEAFF,TGTGCCAGCTCACCGGCGGGGGCGGAGGCTGAAGCTTTCTTT
15,.,TRBV5-1,.,TRBJ2-7,CASSPGPRSPYEQYF,TGCGCCAGCAGTCCCGGACCCAGGTCCCCCTACGAGCAGTACTTC
15,TRBD1,TRBV6-5,once,TRBJ1-2,CASRMGQGYGYGYTF,TGTGCCAGCAGGATGGGACAGGGGTATGGTTATGGCTACACCTTC
13,TRBD2,TRBV28,.,TRBJ2-1,CASRGAGYNEQFF,TGTGCCAGCCGGGGAGCGGGGTACAATGAGCAGTTCTTC
13,.,TRBV9,.,TRBJ1-1,CASSAQVNTEAFF,TGTGCCAGCAGCGCACAGGTTAACACTGAAGCTTTCTTT
11,.,TRBV20-1,.,TRBJ1-1,CSARGGTEAFF,TGCAGTGCGAGGGGCGGCACTGAAGCTTTCTTT
15,.,TRBV4-2,.,TRBJ1-3,CASSQDRGVGNTIYF,TGTGCCAGCAGCCAAGATAGAGGGGTTGGAAACACCATATATTTT
14,TRBD1,TRBV2,once,TRBJ2-7,CASSFGQVAYEQYF,TGTGCCAGCAGTTTCGGACAGGTAGCCTACGAGCAGTACTTC
14,.,TRBV2,.,TRBJ1-4,CASSAWGSNEKLFF,TGTGCCAGCAGTGCGTGGGGGAGTAATGAAAAACTGTTTTTT
16,.,TRBV7-9,.,TRBJ2-7,CASSQTQGRGPYEQYF,TGTGCCAGCAGCCAAACGCAGGGGAGGGGACCCTACGAGCAGTACTTC
12,.,TRBV7-9,.,TRBJ1-2,CASSLGWVGYTF,TGTGCCAGCAGCTTAGGTTGGGTCGGCTACACCTTC
16,TRBD2,TRBV18,.,TRBJ2-2,CASSPGLAVNTGELFF,TGTGCCAGCTCACCGGGACTAGCGGTTAACACCGGGGAGCTGTTTTTT
17,TRBD2,TRBV4-1,few,TRBJ2-7,CASSQDLSAGESYEQYF,TGCGCCAGCAGCCAAGACCTATCAGCGGGAGAGTCCTACGAGCAGTACTTC
17,TRBD1,TRBV7-3,.,TRBJ2-2,CASSPSRTGGLSGELFF,TGTGCCAGCAGCCCAAGTCGGACAGGGGGATTGTCCGGGGAGCTGTTTTTT
19,TRBD2,TRBV7-2,.,TRBJ2-3,CASSLDVAGGFGVSNTQYF,TGTGCCAGCAGCTTAGATGTGGCGGGGGGCTTCGGGGTTTCGAATACGCAGTATTTT
12,.,TRBV28,.,TRBJ2-7,CASSLFNYEQYF,TGTGCCAGCAGTTTATTTAACTACGAGCAGTACTTC
14,TRBD1,TRBV27,.,TRBJ1-1,CASSWTGLNTEAFF,TGTGCCAGCAGTTGGACAGGGTTGAACACTGAAGCTTTCTTT
15,TRBD1,TRBV2,.,TRBJ1-2,CASSELPGQGFGYTF,TGTGCCAGCAGTGAACTTCCGGGACAGGGATTCGGCTACACCTTC
14,TRBD2,TRBV4-3,.,TRBJ2-5,CASSQALGGETQYF,TGCGCCAGCAGCCAAGCCCTCGGGGGGGAGACCCAGTACTTC
16,TRBD2,TRBV5-1,.,TRBJ2-3,CASSPDLLAGTDTQYF,TGCGCCAGCAGTCCCGATCTACTAGCGGGGACAGATACGCAGTATTTT
14,.,TRBV7-9,.,TRBJ1-4,CASSLSGVNEKLFF,TGTGCCAGCAGCTTATCAGGGGTTAATGAAAAACTGTTTTTT
14,.,TRBV5-5,.,TRBJ1-1,CASSLTGAGTEAFF,TGTGCCAGCAGCTTGACAGGCGCCGGCACTGAAGCTTTCTTT
15,.,TRBV2,.,TRBJ1-1,CASSEAVQGAHRAFF,TGTGCCAGCAGTGAAGCTGTACAGGGAGCCCATAGGGCTTTCTTT
13,.,TRBV5-4,.,TRBJ1-3,CASRGASGNTIYF,TGTGCCAGCAGAGGGGCCTCTGGAAACACCATATATTTT
14,TRBD1,TRBV4-3,.,TRBJ1-2,CASSQAQGRDGYTF,TGCGCCAGCAGCCAAGCACAGGGGAGAGATGGCTACACCTTC
13,.,TRBV7-9,.,TRBJ2-6,CASTGSGANVLTF,TGTGCCAGCACAGGCTCTGGGGCCAACGTCCTGACTTTC
22,TRBD2,TRBV10-3,once,TRBJ2-6,CAISERRTSGSSLGSGANVLTF,TGTGCCATCAGTGAGAGACGGACTAGCGGGAGTTCCTTGGGCTCTGGGGCCAACGTCCTGACTTTC
15,.,TRBV5-1,.,TRBJ2-2,CASSSGVWNTGELFF,TGCGCCAGCAGTAGTGGGGTTTGGAACACCGGGGAGCTGTTTTTT
14,.,TRBV10-1,.,TRBJ2-3,CASSRGGATDTQYF,TGCGCCAGCAGTCGTGGTGGTGCAACAGATACGCAGTATTTT
19,TRBD2,TRBV5-1,.,TRBJ2-1,CASSRLPNIAGVLYNEQFF,TGCGCCAGCAGCCGACTCCCGAACATAGCGGGAGTCCTCTACAATGAGCAGTTCTTC
13,.,TRBV6-6,once,TRBJ1-3,CASSYDSGNTIYF,TGTGCCAGCAGTTACGACTCTGGAAACACCATATATTTT
17,TRBD2,TRBV7-9,.,TRBJ2-3,CASSLSYSGRAKDTQYF,TGTGCCAGCAGCCTCAGTTATAGCGGGAGGGCTAAAGATACGCAGTATTTT
13,.,TRBV6-6,once,TRBJ2-5,CASRSSVRETQYF,TGTGCCAGCAGGTCTAGCGTGCGTGAGACCCAGTACTTC
14,TRBD2,TRBV4-1,.,TRBJ2-7,CASSPRGDPYEQYF,TGCGCCAGCAGCCCCCGGGGGGACCCCTACGAGCAGTACTTC
16,TRBD1,TRBV18,.,TRBJ1-6,CASSTSPGQGNSPLHF,TGTGCCAGCTCAACGTCACCGGGACAGGGGAATTCACCCCTCCACTTT
16,.,TRBV7-2,.,TRBJ2-7,CASSHGGKISSYEQYF,TGTGCCAGCAGCCATGGGGGTAAAATAAGCTCCTACGAGCAGTACTTC
12,.,TRBV5-4,.,TRBJ1-2,CASSLGGYGYTF,TGTGCCAGCAGCTTGGGGGGATATGGCTACACCTTC
16,TRBD1,TRBV5-4,.,TRBJ2-3,CASSLKPGQDRDTQYF,TGTGCCAGCAGCTTAAAGCCGGGACAGGATCGTGATACGCAGTATTTT
15,.,TRBV14,few,TRBJ1-2,CASSQEYRANYGYTF,TGTGCCAGCAGCCAAGAGTACAGGGCTAACTATGGCTACACCTTC
15,TRBD1,TRBV7-2,.,TRBJ1-5,CASSSQGARNQPQHF,TGTGCCAGCAGCTCACAGGGGGCAAGGAATCAGCCCCAGCATTTT